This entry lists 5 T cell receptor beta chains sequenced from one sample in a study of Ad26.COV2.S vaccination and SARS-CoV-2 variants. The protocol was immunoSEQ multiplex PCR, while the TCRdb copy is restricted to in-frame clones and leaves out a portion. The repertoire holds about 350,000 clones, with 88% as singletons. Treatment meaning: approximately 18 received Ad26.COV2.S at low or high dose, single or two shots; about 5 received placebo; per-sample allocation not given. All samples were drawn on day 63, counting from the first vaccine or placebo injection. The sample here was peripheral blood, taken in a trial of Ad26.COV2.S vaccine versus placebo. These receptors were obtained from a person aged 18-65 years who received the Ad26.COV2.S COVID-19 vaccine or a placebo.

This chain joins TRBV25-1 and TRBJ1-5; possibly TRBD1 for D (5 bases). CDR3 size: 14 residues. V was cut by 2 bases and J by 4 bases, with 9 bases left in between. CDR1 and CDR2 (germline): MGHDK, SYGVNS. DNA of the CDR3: TGTGCCAGCAGTGAAAGCGGGGGGAATCAGCCCCAGCATTTT. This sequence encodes CASSESGGNQPQHF.

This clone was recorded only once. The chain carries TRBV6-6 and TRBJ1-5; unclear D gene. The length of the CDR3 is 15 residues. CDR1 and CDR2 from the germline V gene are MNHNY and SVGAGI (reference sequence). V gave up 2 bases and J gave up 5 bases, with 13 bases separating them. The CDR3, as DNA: TGTGCCAGCAGTTACCGGAGTTACGGGGATCAGCCCCAGCATTTT. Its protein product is CASSYRSYGDQPQHF.

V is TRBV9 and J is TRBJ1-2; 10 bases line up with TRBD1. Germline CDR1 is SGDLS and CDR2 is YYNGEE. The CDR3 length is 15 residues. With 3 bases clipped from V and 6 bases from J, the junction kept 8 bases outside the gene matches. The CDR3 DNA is TGTGCCAGCAGCGCTGACAGGGGGCTTTGGAATGGCTACACCTTC. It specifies CASSADRGLWNGYTF.

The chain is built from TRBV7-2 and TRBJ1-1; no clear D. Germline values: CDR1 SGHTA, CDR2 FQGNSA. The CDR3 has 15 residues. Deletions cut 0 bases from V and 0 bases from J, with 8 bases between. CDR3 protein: CASSLAKNMNTEAFF. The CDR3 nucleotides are TGTGCCAGCAGCTTAGCGAAGAATATGAACACTGAAGCTTTCTTT.

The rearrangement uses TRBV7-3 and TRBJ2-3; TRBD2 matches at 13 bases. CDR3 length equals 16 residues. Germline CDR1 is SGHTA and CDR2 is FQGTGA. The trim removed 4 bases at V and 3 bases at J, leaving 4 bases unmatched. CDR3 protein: CASSSGLAGETDTQYF. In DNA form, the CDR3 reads TGTGCCAGCAGCTCCGGACTAGCGGGAGAAACAGATACGCAGTATTTT.